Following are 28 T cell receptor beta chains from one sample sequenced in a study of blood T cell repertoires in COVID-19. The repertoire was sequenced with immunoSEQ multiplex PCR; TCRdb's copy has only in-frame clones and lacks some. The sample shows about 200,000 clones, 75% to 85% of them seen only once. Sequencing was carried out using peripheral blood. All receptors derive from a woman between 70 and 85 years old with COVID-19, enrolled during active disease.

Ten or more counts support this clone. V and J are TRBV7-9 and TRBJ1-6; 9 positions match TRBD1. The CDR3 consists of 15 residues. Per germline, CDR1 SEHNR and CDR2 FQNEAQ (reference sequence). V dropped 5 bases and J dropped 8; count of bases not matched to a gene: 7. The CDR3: CASSIGDRVHSPLHF. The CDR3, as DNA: TGTGCCAGCAGCATAGGGGACAGGGTTCATTCACCCCTCCACTTT. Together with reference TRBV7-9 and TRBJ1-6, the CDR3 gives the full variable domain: DTGVSQNPRHKITKRGQNVTFRCDPISEHNRLYWYRQTLGQGPEFLTYFQNEAQLEKSRLLSDRFSAERPKGSFSTLEIQRTEQGDSAMYLCASSIGDRVHSPLHFGNGTRLTVT.

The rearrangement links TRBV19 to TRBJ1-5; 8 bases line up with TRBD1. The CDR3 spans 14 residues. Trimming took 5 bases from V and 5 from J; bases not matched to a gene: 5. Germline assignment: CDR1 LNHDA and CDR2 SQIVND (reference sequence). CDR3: CASSPGQGHQPQHF. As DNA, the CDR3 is TGTGCCAGTAGTCCCGGACAGGGCCATCAGCCCCAGCATTTT.

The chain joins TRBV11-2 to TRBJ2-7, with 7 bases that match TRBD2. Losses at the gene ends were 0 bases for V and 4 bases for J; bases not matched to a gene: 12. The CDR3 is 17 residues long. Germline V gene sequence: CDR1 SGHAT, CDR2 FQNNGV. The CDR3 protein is CASSLDLGLIEKYEQYF. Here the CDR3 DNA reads TGTGCCAGCAGCTTAGATCTGGGACTAATTGAAAAATACGAGCAGTACTTC.

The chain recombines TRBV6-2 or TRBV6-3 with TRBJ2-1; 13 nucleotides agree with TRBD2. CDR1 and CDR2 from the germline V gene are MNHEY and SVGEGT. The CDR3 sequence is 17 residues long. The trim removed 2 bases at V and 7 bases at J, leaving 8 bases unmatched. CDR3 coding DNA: TGTGCCAGCAGTTACGCGGGGACTAGCGGGATTGTAAATGAGCAGTTCTTC. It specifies CASSYAGTSGIVNEQFF.

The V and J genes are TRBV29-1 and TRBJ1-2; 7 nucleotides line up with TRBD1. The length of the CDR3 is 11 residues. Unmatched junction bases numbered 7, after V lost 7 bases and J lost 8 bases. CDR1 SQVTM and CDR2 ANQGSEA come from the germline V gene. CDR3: CSAGTDDGYTF. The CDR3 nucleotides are TGCAGCGCCGGGACAGACGACGGCTACACCTTC.

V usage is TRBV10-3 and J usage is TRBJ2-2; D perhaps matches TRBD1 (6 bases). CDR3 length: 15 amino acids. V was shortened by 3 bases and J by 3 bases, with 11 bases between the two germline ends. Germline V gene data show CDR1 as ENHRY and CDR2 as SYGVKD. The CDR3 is CAISERGLYTGELFF. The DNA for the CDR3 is TGTGCCATCAGTGAAAGGGGGTTATACACCGGGGAGCTGTTTTTT.

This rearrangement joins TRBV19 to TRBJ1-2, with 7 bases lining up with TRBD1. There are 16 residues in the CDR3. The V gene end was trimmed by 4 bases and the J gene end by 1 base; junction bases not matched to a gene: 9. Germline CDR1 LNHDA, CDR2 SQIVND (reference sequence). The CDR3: CASSRQGPSFNYGYTF. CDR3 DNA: TGTGCCAGTAGTAGACAGGGCCCGAGCTTTAACTATGGCTACACCTTC.

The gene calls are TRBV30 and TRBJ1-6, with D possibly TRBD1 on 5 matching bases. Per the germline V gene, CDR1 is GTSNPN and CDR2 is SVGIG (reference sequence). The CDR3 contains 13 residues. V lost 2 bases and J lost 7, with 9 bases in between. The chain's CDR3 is CAWSTGPNSPLHF. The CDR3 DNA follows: TGTGCCTGGAGTACAGGACCCAATTCACCCCTCCACTTT.

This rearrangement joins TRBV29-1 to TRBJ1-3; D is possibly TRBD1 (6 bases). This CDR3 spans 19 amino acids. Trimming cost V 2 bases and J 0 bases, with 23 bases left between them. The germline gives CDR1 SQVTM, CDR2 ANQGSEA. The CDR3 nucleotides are TGCAGCGTTGAAATACCCCCGGGACATCCAACTTACTCTGGAAACACCATATATTTT. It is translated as CSVEIPPGHPTYSGNTIYF.

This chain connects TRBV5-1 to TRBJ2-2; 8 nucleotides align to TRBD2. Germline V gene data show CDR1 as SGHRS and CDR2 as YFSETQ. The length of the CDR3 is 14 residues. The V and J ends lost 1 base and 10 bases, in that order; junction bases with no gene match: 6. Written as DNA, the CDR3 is TGCGCCAGCAGCTTGACTAGCGGTTCGAAGGAGCTGTTTTTT. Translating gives CASSLTSGSKELFF.

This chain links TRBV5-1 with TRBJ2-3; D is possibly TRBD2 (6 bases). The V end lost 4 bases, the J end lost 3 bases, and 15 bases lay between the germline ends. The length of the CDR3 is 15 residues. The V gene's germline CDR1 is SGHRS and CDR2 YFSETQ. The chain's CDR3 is CASSPVDGRTDTQYF. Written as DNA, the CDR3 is TGCGCCAGCAGCCCGGTCGACGGGAGAACAGATACGCAGTATTTT.

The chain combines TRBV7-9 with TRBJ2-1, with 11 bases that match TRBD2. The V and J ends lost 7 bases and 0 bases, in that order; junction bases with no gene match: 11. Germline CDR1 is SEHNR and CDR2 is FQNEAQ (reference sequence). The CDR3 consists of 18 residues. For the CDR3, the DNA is TGTGCCAGCAACCGGGGAACTAGCGGGAGAAGCTCCTACAATGAGCAGTTCTTC. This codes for CASNRGTSGRSSYNEQFF. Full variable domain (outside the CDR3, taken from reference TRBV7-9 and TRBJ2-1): DTGVSQNPRHKITKRGQNVTFRCDPISEHNRLYWYRQTLGQGPEFLTYFQNEAQLEKSRLLSDRFSAERPKGSFSTLEIQRTEQGDSAMYLCASNRGTSGRSSYNEQFFGPGTRLTVL.

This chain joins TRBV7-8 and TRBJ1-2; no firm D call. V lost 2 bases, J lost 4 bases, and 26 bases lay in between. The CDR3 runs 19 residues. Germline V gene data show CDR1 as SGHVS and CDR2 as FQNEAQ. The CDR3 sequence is CASSLRDAFGESSLYGYTF. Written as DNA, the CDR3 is TGTGCCAGCAGCTTACGCGATGCTTTTGGGGAGAGCTCACTCTATGGCTACACCTTC. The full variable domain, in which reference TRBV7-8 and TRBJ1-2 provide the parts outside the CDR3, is GAGVSQSPRYKVAKRGQDVALRCDPISGHVSLFWYQQALGQGPEFLTYFQNEAQLDKSGLPSDRFFAERPEGSVSTLKIQRTQQEDSAVYLCASSLRDAFGESSLYGYTFGSGTRLTVV.

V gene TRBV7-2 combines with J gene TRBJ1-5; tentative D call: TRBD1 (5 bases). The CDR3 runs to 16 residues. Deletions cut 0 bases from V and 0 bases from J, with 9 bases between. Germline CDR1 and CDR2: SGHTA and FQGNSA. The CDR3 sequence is CASSLARDYSNQPQHF. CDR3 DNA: TGTGCCAGCAGCTTAGCGAGGGACTATAGCAATCAGCCCCAGCATTTT.

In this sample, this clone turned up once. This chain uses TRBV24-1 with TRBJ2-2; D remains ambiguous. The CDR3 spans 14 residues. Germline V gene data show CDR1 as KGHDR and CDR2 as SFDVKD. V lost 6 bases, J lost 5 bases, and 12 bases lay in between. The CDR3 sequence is CATSPDVRTGELFF. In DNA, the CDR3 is TGTGCCACCAGTCCGGATGTGAGGACCGGGGAGCTGTTTTTT.

CDR3 sequence (DNA): TGTGCCAGCAGCCTCCCGCCCCTAGAGTCCCAGTACTTC. Translated: CASSLPPLESQYF. The rearrangement joins TRBV6-5 to TRBJ2-7; the D is unclear. This CDR3 has 13 residues. V was trimmed by 6 bases and J by 10 bases, leaving 19 bases between them. The germline V gene encodes CDR1 MNHEY and CDR2 SVGAGI.

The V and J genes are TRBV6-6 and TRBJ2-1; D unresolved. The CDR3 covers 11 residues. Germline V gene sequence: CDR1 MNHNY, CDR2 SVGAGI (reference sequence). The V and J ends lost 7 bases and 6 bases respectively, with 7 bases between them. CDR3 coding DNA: TGTGCCAGCACCAGACTCAATGAGCAGTTCTTC. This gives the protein CASTRLNEQFF.

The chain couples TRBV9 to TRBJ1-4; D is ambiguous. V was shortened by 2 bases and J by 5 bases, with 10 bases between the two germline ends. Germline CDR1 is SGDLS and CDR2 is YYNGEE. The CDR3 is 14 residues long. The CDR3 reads CASSVGQPNEKLFF. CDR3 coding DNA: TGTGCCAGCAGCGTTGGCCAACCAAATGAAAAACTGTTTTTT.

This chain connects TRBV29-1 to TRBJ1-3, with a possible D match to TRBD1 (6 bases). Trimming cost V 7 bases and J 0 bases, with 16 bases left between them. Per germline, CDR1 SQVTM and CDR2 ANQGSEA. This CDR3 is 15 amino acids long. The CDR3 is CSGLTGYNSGNTIYF. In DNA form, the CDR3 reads TGCAGCGGCCTGACAGGATACAACTCTGGAAACACCATATATTTT.

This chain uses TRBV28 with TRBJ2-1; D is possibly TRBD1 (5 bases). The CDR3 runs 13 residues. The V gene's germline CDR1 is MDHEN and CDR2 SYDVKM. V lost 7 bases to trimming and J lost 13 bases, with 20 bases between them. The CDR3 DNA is TGTGCCAGCACCGATACAGGCCGAGGTAATCAGTTCTTC. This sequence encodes CASTDTGRGNQFF.

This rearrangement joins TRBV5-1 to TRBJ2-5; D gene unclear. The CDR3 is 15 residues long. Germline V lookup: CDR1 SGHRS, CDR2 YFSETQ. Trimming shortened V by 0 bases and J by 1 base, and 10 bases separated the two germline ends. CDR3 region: CASSLGPRGQETQYF. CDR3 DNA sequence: TGCGCCAGCAGCTTGGGGCCCCGAGGCCAAGAGACCCAGTACTTC.

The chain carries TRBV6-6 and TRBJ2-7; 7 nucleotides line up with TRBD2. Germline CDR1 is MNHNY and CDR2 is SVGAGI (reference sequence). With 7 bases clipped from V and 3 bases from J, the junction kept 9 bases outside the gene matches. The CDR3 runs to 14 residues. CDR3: CASNPGGRDYEQYF. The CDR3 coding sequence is TGTGCCAGCAACCCCGGCGGGAGAGACTACGAGCAGTACTTC.

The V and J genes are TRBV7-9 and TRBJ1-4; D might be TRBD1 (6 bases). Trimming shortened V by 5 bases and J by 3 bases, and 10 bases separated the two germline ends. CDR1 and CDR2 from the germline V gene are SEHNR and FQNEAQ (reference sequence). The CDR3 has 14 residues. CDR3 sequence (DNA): TGTGCCAGCAGCCAAACAGGGTCTAATGAAAAACTGTTTTTT. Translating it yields CASSQTGSNEKLFF.

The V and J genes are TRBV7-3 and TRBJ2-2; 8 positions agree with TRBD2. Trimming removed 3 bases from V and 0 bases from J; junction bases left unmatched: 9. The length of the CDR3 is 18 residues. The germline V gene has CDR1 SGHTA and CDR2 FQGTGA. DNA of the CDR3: TGTGCCAGCAGCTTTGGCGAACCACTAGCGGCGAACACCGGGGAGCTGTTTTTT. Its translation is CASSFGEPLAANTGELFF.

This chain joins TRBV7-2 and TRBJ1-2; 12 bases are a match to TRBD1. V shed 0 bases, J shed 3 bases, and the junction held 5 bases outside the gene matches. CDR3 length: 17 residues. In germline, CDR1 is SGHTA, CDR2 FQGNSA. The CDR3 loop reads CASSLAVGTGGDYGYTF. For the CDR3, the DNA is TGTGCCAGCAGCTTAGCAGTTGGGACAGGGGGCGACTATGGCTACACCTTC. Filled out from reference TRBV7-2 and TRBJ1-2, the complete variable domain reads GAGVSQSPSNKVTEKGKDVELRCDPISGHTALYWYRQSLGQGLEFLIYFQGNSAPDKSGLPSDRFSAERTGGSVSTLTIQRTQQEDSAVYLCASSLAVGTGGDYGYTFGSGTRLTVV.

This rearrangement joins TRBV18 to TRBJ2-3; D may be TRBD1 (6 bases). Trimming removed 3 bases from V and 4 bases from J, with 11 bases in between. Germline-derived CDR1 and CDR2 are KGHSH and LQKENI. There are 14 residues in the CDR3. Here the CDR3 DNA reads TGTGCCAGCTCACCGGTTACAGGGTCAGATACGCAGTATTTT. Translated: CASSPVTGSDTQYF.

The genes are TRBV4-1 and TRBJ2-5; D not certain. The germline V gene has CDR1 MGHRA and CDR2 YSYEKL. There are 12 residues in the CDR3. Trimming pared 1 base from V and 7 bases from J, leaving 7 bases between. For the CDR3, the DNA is TGCGCCAGCAGCCAAGCCTCCGGGACCCAGTACTTC. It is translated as CASSQASGTQYF.

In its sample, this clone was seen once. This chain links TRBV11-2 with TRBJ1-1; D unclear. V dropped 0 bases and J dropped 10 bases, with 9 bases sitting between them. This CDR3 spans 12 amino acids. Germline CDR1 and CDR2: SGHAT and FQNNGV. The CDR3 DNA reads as TGTGCCAGCAGCTTAGACAGGATGGGAGCTTTCTTT. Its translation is CASSLDRMGAFF. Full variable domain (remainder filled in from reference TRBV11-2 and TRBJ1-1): EAGVAQSPRYKIIEKRQSVAFWCNPISGHATLYWYQQILGQGPKLLIQFQNNGVVDDSQLPKDRFSAERLKGVDSTLKIQPAKLEDSAVYLCASSLDRMGAFFGQGTRLTVV.